This TCR beta chain appears in the sequencing data of a study of blood T cell repertoires in COVID-19. In the study overall: Acute and convalescent COVID-19 samples came from the United States, Italy and Spain. T cells, B-cell-depleted T cells, or PBMCs provided the cDNA or gDNA that served as material.

Data came from immunoSEQ multiplex PCR; TCRdb stores just in-frame clones and leaves some out. The sample shows under 450,000 clones, under 85% of them seen only once. CDR1 and CDR2 (germline): SGDLS, YYNGEE. The CDR3 has 16 residues. V was clipped by 1 base and J by 2 bases, with 13 bases between them. Which cohort a participant joined came from the clinical history participants gave. Donors of Cohort 3 who recovered were those that had two negative PCRs, clearance, or symptom resolution. The sample was PBMCs or T cells enriched from blood (not recorded which). The V gene is TRBV9, the J gene TRBJ2-1, with a weak D call TRBD2 (6 bases). The sequence was obtained from a woman aged 50 to 65 who had recovered from COVID-19. DNA of the CDR3: TGTGCCAGCAGCGTAATCGGGACTTCAACCTACAATGAGCAGTTCTTC. Protein product: CASSVIGTSTYNEQFF.